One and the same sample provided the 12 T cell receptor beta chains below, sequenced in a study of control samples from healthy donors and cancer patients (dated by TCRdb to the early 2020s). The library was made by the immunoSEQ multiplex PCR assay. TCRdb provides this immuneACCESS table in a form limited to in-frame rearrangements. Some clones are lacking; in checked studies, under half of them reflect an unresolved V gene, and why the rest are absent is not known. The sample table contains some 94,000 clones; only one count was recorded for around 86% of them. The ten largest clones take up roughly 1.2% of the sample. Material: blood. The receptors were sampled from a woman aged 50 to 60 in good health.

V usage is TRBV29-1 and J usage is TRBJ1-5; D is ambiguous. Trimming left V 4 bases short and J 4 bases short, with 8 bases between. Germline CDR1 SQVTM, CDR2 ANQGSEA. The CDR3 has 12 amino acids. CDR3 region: CSVGNWNQPQHF. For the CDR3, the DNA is TGCAGCGTTGGTAACTGGAATCAGCCCCAGCATTTT.

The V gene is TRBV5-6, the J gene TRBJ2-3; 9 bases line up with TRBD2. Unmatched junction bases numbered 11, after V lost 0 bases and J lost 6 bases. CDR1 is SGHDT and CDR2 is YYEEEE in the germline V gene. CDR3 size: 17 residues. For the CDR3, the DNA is TGTGCCAGCAGCTTGGGTTTGGCGGGGGGGCAAACGGATACGCAGTATTTT. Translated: CASSLGLAGGQTDTQYF.

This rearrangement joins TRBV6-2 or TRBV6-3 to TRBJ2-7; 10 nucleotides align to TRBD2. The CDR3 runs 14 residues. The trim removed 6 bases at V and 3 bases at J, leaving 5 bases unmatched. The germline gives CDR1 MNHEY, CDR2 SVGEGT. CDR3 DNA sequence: TGTGCCAGCAGCCTAGCGGGGGAGAACTACGAGCAGTACTTC. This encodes CASSLAGENYEQYF.

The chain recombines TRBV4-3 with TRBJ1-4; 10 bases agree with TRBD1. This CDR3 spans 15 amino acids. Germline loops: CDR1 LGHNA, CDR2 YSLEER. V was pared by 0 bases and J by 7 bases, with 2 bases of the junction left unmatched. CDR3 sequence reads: CASSQDRDRGEKLFF. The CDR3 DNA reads TGCGCCAGCAGCCAAGACAGGGACAGGGGTGAAAAACTGTTTTTT.

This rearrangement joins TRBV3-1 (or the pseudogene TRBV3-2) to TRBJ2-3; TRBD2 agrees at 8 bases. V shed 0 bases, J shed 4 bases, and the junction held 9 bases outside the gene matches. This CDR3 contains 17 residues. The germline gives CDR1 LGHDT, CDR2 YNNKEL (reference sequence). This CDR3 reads CASSQEVSGSAADTQYF. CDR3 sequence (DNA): TGTGCCAGCAGCCAAGAGGTCAGCGGGAGTGCCGCAGATACGCAGTATTTT.

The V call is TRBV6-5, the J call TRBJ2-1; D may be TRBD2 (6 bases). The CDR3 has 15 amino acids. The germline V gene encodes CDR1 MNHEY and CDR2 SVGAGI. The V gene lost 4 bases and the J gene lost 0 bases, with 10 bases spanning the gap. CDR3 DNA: TGTGCCAGCAGTTTGGGGACTGTCTCCTACAATGAGCAGTTCTTC. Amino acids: CASSLGTVSYNEQFF.

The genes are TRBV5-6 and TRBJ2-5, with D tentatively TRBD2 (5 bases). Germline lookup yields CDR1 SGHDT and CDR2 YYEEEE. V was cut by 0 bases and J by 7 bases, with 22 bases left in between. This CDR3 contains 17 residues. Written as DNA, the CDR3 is TGTGCCAGCAGCTTGGACTTAGGGCAGCGGTTACCTGGGACCCAGTACTTC. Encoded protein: CASSLDLGQRLPGTQYF.

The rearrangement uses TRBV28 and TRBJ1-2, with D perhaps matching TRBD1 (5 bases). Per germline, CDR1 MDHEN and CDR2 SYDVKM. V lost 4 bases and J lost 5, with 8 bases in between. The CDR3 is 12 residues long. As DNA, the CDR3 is TGTGCCAGCAGTTCTCAGGGATATGGCTACACCTTC. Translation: CASSSQGYGYTF.

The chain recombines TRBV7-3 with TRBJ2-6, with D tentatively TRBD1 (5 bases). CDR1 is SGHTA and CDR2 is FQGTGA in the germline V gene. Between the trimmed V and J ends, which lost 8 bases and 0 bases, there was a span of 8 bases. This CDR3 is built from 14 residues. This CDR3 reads CASGAISGANVLTF. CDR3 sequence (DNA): TGTGCCAGCGGGGCGATCTCTGGGGCCAACGTCCTGACTTTC.

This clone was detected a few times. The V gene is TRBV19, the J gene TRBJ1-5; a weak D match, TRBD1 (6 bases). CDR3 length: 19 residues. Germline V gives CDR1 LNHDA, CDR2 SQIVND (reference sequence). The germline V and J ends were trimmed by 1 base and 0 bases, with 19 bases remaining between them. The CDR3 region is CASSIALQTGRYSNQPQHF. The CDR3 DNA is TGTGCCAGTAGTATAGCCCTCCAGACAGGAAGGTATAGCAATCAGCCCCAGCATTTT.

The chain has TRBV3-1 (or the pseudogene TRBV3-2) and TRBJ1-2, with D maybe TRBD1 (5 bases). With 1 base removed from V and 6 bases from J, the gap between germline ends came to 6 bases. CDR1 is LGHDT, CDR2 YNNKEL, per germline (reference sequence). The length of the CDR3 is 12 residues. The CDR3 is CASSQGGDGYTF. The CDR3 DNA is TGTGCCAGCAGCCAAGGGGGGGATGGCTACACCTTC.

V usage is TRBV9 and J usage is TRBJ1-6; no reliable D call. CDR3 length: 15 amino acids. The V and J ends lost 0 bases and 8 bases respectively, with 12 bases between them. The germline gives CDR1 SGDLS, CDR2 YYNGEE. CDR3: CASSVEPGPYSPLHF. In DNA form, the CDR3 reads TGTGCCAGCAGCGTAGAGCCGGGCCCTTATTCACCCCTCCACTTT.